This entry is about one T cell receptor beta chain. This clone was detected only once. Its antigen specificity is not known. No per-base quality is available; no much larger clone lies one base away. This entry belongs to a study of blood T cell repertoires in COVID-19 (dated by TCRdb to 2020 to 2021). Broadly, across the study: Collaborator samples came from the United States, Italy and Spain and covered acute and convalescent phases of COVID-19. A freely available public database, intended as a resource for researchers studying the immune response to SARS-CoV-2, is where the repertoires were released. The prospective study material was composed of cDNA or gDNA derived from T cells, B-cell-depleted T cells, or PBMCs. Where available, HLA class I and class II types were taken from metadata supplied by the sample provider and were not determined by assay-based typing. A de-identified subject ID, COVID-19 status, age in years and sex were almost always included in the sample metadata. Samples came from the ongoing ImmuneRACE study (first 160 participants) plus 1,254 subjects from 6 global collaborators. The dataset comprised deeply sampled blood TCRbeta repertoires from subjects exposed to, actively infected with, or recovered from COVID-19.

Whole blood was collected in K2EDTA tubes by collaborating institutions according to the institutions' own protocols. For TCRbeta analysis, collaborator samples were shipped as frozen whole blood, as isolated PBMCs, or as DNA extracted from either sample type. General study outcomes and caveats: The amount of clinical and demographic metadata varied by source and participant and was provided uncurated.

The germline V gene specifies SGHRS as CDR1 and YFSETQ as CDR2. Clipping removes 5 bases from V and 4 bases from J, with 12 as the unmatched junction base count. Including cysteine and phenylalanine, the CDR3 has 16 amino acids. The only DNA kept is the CDR3, 48 bases in frame from the first base. The immunoSEQ Assay, a bias-controlled multiplex PCR, was used to amplify TCRbeta CDR3 regions from genomic DNA. The study's own analysis went as follows. Within the assay, amplification of reference gene primers was used to estimate how many nucleated cells each sample contained. To quantify the absolute abundance of each unique TCRbeta CDR3 rearrangement, sequence reads were collapsed and filtered. For each sample, productive Simpson clonality was calculated as the square root of Simpson's diversity index across productive rearrangements. Here the immuneACCESS table is served through TCRdb, limited to in-frame sequences with V and J called. Missing clones are a known gap in these copies; in checked studies unresolved V genes cover under half, and the rest lacks a known reason. V, J and clone size are those of that table, while D and trimming were read from the DNA. The sample table records about 480,000 clones; around 89% of these occur just once. Together, the top ten hold roughly 4.3% of the sample.

The chain couples TRBV5-1 to TRBJ2-7, with 10 middle bases fitting TRBD1. The sample was peripheral blood. The TCR originated in a woman in her twenties or thirties with acute or convalescent COVID-19. The CDR3 has the sequence CASSYSGTGDGYEQYF. The nucleotides read TGCGCCAGCAGTTATTCCGGGACAGGGGACGGTTACGAGCAGTACTTC.